This is a list of T cell receptor beta chains from one sample in a study of blood T cell repertoires in COVID-19. Generated by immunoSEQ multiplex PCR, the TCRdb table keeps only in-frame clones and is missing some. Among roughly 68,000 clones, around 80% were seen once, and the ten largest hold around 10%. Sequenced input: peripheral blood. The source is a woman in her forties or fifties with acute or convalescent COVID-19. CDR3s include the opening cysteine and the closing phenylalanine or tryptophan. A D gene is named only where the DNA matches it firmly. The size of a clone is reported for some rows only, either as once, few or many, or as a class for expanded clones.

>once|TRBJ1-5|TRBV9|-
CASGDSTPQHF
TGTGCCAGCGGAGATTCGACCCCCCAGCATTTT
>-|TRBJ2-1|TRBV7-9|TRBD2
CASTGGRASYNEQFF
TGTGCCAGCACTGGTGGGAGGGCATCCTACAATGAGCAGTTCTTC
>-|TRBJ2-7|TRBV13|-
CASSKLSYEQYF
TGTGCCAGCAGTAAACTGAGCTACGAGCAGTACTTC
>-|TRBJ1-4|TRBV29-1|TRBD1
CSVASTGGDEKLFF
TGCAGCGTTGCCTCGACAGGGGGCGATGAAAAACTGTTTTTT
>-|TRBJ2-5|TRBV6-5|-
CASRQGGTAVAQYF
TGTGCCAGCCGACAAGGCGGGACCGCAGTGGCCCAGTACTTC
>-|TRBJ1-1|TRBV5-8|-
CASSRHADTEAFF
TGTGCCAGCAGCCGGCATGCGGACACTGAAGCTTTCTTT
>-|TRBJ2-3|TRBV2|-
CASSRWTRFTDTQYF
TGTGCCAGCAGCAGATGGACTCGATTCACAGATACGCAGTATTTT
>-|TRBJ2-7|TRBV3-1/TRBV3-2|TRBD1
CASSQSGTAYEQYF
TGTGCCAGCAGTCAGTCCGGGACAGCCTACGAGCAGTACTTC
>few|TRBJ2-7|TRBV7-2|-
CASSLGGPNEQYF
TGTGCCAGCAGCTTAGGAGGGCCTAACGAGCAGTACTTC
>-|TRBJ1-3|TRBV19|TRBD1
CASSPRQGTSGNTIYF
TGTGCCAGTAGTCCTCGACAGGGAACCTCTGGAAACACCATATATTTT
>-|TRBJ1-4|TRBV15|TRBD1
CATSRDENRQGGEKLFF
TGTGCCACCAGCAGGGACGAAAACCGACAGGGTGGTGAAAAACTGTTTTTT
>-|TRBJ2-1|TRBV7-2|TRBD1
CASSLERTGLEQFF
TGTGCCAGCAGCTTAGAGAGGACAGGGCTTGAGCAGTTCTTC
>-|TRBJ2-3|TRBV7-6|-
CASSPGTLDTQYF
TGTGCCAGCAGTCCCGGTACTCTGGATACGCAGTATTTT
>-|TRBJ2-7|TRBV30|-
CAWSSPQIKQYF
TGTGCCTGGTCAAGTCCCCAGATAAAGCAGTACTTC
>-|TRBJ2-1|TRBV7-8|TRBD2
CASKVAGVSYNEQFF
TGTGCCAGCAAAGTAGCGGGAGTCTCCTACAATGAGCAGTTCTTC
>-|TRBJ1-2|TRBV30|-
CAWSVRGGYGYTF
TGTGCCTGGAGTGTACGAGGGGGCTATGGCTACACCTTC
>-|TRBJ1-4|TRBV12-5|-
CASGLVGRESTNEKLFF
TGTGCTAGTGGTTTGGTAGGAAGGGAGAGCACTAATGAAAAACTGTTTTTT
>-|TRBJ1-1|TRBV19|TRBD1
CASSPTGRDRPEAFF
TGTGCCAGTAGTCCTACGGGCCGGGACAGACCTGAAGCTTTCTTT
>-|TRBJ2-7|TRBV6-5|TRBD1
CASRTGTGVSYEQYF
TGTGCCAGCAGAACCGGGACAGGCGTGTCCTACGAGCAGTACTTC
>-|TRBJ2-7|TRBV7-9|-
CASSPAFTGLHEQYF
TGTGCCAGCAGCCCCGCCTTCACAGGGCTTCACGAGCAGTACTTC